This T cell receptor (beta chain) was profiled in a study of CD8 T cells in ankylosing spondylitis. CDR1 and CDR2 from the germline V gene are MNHNS and SASEGT. The CDR3 totals 15 residues. The V end lost 4 bases, the J end lost 4 bases, and 14 bases lay between the germline ends. Findings and caveats of the study: Some motif variants were previously reported in reactive arthritis synovial fluid and blood.

This clonotype was seen a handful of times. As yet, its antigen is unknown. TCRdb re-analysed the 5' RACE reads in MiXCR, keeping a single row per CDR3 protein. The repertoire holds 150,000 to 200,000 distinct CDR3 sequences, with more than 10% as singletons. The material sequenced was blood, either unsorted or a sorted T cell fraction (not recorded which). This sequence originates from a male donor with ankylosing spondylitis or in good health (not recorded which). This chain uses TRBV6-1 with TRBJ2-4; a possible D gene is TRBD1 (5 bases). The CDR3 region is CASSATGVLKNIQYF. The CDR3 coding sequence is TGTGCCAGCAGTGCCACAGGTGTCCTTAAAAACATTCAGTACTTC.